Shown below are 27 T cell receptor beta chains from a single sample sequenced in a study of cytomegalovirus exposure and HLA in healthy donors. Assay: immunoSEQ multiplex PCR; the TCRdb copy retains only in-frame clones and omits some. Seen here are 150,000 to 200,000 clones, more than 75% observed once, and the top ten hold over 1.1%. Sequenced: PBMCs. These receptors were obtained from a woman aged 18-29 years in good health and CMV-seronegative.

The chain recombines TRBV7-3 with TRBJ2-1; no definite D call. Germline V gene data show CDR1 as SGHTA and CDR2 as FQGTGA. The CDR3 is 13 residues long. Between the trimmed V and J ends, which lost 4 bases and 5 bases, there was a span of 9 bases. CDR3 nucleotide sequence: TGTGCCAGCAGCTCGTCCCGGGACAATGAGCAGTTCTTC. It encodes CASSSSRDNEQFF.

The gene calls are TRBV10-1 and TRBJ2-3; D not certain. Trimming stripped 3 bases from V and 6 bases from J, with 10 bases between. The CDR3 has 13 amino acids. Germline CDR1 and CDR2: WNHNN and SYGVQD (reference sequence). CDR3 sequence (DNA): TGCGCCAGCAGTGATCCCGGGTCGGATACGCAGTATTTT. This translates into CASSDPGSDTQYF.

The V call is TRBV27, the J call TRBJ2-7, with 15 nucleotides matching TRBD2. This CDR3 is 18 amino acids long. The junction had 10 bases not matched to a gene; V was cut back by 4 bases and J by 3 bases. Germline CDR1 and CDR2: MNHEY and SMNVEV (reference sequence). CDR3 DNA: TGTGCCAGCAGTTCCCTCCCCGGGACTAGCGGGAGGATCTACGAGCAGTACTTC. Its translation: CASSSLPGTSGRIYEQYF.

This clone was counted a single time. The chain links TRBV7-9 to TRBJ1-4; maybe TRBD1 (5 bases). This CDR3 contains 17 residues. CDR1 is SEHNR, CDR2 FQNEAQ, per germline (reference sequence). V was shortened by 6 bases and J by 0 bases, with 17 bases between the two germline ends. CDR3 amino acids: CASRPPGLGTTNEKLFF. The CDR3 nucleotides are TGTGCCAGCAGGCCACCAGGGCTTGGGACAACTAATGAAAAACTGTTTTTT.

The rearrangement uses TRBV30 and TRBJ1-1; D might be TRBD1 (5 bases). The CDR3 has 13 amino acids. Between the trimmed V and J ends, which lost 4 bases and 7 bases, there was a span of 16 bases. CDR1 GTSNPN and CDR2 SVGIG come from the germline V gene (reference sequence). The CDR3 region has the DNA TGTGCCTGGAATCAAGTTGAGGACAATGAAGCTTTCTTT. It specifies CAWNQVEDNEAFF.

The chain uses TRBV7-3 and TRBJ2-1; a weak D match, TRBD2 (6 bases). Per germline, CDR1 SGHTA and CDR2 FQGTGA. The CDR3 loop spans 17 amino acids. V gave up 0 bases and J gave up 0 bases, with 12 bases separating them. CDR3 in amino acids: CASSLTVAGPSYNEQFF. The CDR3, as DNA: TGTGCCAGCAGCTTAACGGTTGCGGGGCCCTCCTACAATGAGCAGTTCTTC.

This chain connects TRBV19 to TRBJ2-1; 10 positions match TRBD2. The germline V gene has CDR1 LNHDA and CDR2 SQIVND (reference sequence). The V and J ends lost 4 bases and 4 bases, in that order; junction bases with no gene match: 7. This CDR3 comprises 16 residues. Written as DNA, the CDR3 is TGTGCCAGTAGTACGATAGCGGGGGGCTATTACAATGAGCAGTTCTTC. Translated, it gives CASSTIAGGYYNEQFF.

The CDR3 sequence is CATSGGGSTDTQYF. The CDR3 DNA reads as TGTGCCACCTCGGGAGGGGGGAGCACAGATACGCAGTATTTT. This rearrangement joins TRBV6-5 to TRBJ2-3; 8 positions match TRBD2. Trimming took 10 bases from V and 0 from J; bases not matched to a gene: 6. CDR1 is MNHEY, CDR2 SVGAGI, per germline. CDR3 length equals 14 residues.

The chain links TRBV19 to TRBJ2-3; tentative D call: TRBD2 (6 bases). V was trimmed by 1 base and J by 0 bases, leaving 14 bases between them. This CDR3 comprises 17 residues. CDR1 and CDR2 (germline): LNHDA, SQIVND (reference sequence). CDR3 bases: TGTGCCAGTAGTATAGCAGGCCACGGGACTAGCACAGATACGCAGTATTTT. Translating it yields CASSIAGHGTSTDTQYF.

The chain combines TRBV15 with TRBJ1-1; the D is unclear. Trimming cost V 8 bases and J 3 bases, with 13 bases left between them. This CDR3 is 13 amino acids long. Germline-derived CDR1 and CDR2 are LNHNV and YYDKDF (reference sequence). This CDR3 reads CATGEQSDTEAFF. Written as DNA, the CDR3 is TGTGCCACCGGGGAGCAATCGGACACTGAAGCTTTCTTT.

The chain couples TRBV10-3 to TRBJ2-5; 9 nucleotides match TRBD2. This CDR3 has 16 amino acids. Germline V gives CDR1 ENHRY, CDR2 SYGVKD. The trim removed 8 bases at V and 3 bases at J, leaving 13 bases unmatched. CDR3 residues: CAIGTHSGGIKETQYF. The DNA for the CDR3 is TGTGCCATCGGGACCCATAGCGGGGGAATAAAAGAGACCCAGTACTTC.

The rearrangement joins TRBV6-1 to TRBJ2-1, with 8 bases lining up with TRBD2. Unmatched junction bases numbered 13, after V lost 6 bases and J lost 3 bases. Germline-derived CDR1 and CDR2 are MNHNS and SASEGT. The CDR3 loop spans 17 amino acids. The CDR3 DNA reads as TGTGCCAGCAGCGAAATTAGCGGGAAGGCTGTCTACAATGAGCAGTTCTTC. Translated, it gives CASSEISGKAVYNEQFF.

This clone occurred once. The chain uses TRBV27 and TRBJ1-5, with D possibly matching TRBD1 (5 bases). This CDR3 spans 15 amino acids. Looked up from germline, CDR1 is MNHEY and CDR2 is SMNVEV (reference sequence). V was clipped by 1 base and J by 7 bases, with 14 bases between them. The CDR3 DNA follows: TGTGCCAGCAGTTTATTCGCCCGGGGGGGACAGCCCCAGCATTTT. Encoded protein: CASSLFARGGQPQHF.

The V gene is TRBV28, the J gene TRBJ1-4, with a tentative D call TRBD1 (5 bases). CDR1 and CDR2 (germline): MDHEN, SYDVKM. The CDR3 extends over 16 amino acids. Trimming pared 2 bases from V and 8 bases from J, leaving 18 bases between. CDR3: CASSLQPGLGGEKLFF. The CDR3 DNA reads TGTGCCAGCAGTTTACAACCGGGACTAGGAGGGGAAAAACTGTTTTTT.

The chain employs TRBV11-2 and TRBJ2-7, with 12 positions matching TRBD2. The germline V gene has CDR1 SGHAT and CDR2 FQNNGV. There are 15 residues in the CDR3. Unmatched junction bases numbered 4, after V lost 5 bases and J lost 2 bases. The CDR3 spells CASSLRLAGAYEQYF. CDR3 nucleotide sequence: TGTGCCAGCAGCCTCAGACTAGCGGGAGCCTACGAGCAGTACTTC.

CDR3 sequence: CASSLVTGSTDTQYF. CDR3 nucleotides: TGTGCCAGCAGCTTAGTAACAGGGAGCACAGATACGCAGTATTTT. The V and J genes are TRBV7-3 and TRBJ2-3, with a possible D match to TRBD1 (6 bases). The V end was cut by 2 bases, the J end by 0 bases, with 9 bases between. CDR1 and CDR2 (germline): SGHTA, FQGTGA. The CDR3 covers 15 residues.

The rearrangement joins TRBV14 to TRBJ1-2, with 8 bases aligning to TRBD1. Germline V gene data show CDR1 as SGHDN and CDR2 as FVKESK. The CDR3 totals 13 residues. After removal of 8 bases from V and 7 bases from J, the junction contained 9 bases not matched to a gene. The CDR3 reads CASREQGVGGYTF. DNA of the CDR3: TGTGCCAGCCGTGAACAGGGGGTCGGTGGCTACACCTTC.

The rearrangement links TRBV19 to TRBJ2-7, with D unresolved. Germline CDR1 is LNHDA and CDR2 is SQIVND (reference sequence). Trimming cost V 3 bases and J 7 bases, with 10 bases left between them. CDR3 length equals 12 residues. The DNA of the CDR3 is TGTGCCAGTAGTATGGTTGGTCTAGAGCAGTACTTC. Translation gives CASSMVGLEQYF.

The CDR3 protein is CASSLDVGGGQPQHF. CDR3 nucleotide sequence: TGCGCCAGCAGCTTGGATGTCGGGGGAGGCCAGCCCCAGCATTTT. The V gene is TRBV5-1, the J gene TRBJ1-5; maybe TRBD1 (5 bases). CDR3 length equals 15 residues. Trimming took 0 bases from V and 7 from J, leaving 14 bases between them. Germline CDR1 and CDR2: SGHRS and YFSETQ.

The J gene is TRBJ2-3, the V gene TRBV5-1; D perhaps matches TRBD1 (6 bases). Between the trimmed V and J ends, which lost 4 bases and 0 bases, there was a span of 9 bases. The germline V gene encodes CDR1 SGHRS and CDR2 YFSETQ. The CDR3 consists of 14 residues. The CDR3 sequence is CASSPGQSTDTQYF. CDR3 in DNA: TGCGCCAGCAGCCCTGGACAGAGCACAGATACGCAGTATTTT.

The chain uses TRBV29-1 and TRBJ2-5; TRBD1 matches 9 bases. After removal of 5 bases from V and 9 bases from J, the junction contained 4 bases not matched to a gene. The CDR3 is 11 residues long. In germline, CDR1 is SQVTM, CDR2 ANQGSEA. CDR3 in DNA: TGCAGCGTTCGGACAGGGGAGGCCCAGTACTTC. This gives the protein CSVRTGEAQYF.

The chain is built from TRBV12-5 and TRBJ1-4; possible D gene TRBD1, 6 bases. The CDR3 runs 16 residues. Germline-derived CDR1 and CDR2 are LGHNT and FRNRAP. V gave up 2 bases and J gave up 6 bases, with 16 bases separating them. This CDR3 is CASGLPRGGGHEKLFF. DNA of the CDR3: TGTGCTAGTGGTTTGCCCCGAGGGGGGGGCCATGAAAAACTGTTTTTT.

The CDR3 loop is CASSWGSGAGDQPQHF. The CDR3 coding sequence is TGTGCCAGCAGTTGGGGTAGTGGGGCAGGGGACCAGCCCCAGCATTTT. The gene calls are TRBV6-6 and TRBJ1-5; D is perhaps TRBD1 (6 bases). V dropped 4 bases and J dropped 7 bases, with 20 bases sitting between them. Germline V CDR1 and CDR2: MNHNY, SVGAGI (reference sequence). This CDR3 is 16 amino acids long.

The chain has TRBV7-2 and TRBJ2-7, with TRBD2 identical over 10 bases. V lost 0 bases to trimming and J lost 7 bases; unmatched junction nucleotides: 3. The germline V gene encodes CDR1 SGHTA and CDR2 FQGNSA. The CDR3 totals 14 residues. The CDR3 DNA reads TGTGCCAGCAGCTTAGCAGCGGGAGGGATTGAGCAGTACTTC. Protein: CASSLAAGGIEQYF. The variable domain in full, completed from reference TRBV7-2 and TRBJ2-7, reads GAGVSQSPSNKVTEKGKDVELRCDPISGHTALYWYRQSLGQGLEFLIYFQGNSAPDKSGLPSDRFSAERTGGSVSTLTIQRTQQEDSAVYLCASSLAAGGIEQYFGPGTRLTVT.

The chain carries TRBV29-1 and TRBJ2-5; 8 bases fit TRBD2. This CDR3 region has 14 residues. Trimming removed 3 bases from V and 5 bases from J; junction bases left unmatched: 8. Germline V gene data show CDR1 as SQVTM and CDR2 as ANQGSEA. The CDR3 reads CSVEWLAGSETQYF. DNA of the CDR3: TGCAGCGTTGAGTGGCTAGCGGGTTCCGAGACCCAGTACTTC.

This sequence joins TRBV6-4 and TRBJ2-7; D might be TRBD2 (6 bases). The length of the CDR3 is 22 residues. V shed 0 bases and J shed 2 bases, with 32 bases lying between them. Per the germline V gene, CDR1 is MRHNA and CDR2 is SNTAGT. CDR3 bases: TGTGCCAGCAGTGACTCGGGTCAGCTCCGTTTGACTGGGACTCTTTATACCTACGAGCAGTACTTC. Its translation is CASSDSGQLRLTGTLYTYEQYF.

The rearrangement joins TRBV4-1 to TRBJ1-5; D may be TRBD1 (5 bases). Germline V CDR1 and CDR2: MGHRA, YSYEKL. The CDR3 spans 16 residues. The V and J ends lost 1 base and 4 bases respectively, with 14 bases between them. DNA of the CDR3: TGCGCCAGCAGCCAAGGACTGGGGCTGGGGAATCAGCCCCAGCATTTT. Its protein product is CASSQGLGLGNQPQHF.